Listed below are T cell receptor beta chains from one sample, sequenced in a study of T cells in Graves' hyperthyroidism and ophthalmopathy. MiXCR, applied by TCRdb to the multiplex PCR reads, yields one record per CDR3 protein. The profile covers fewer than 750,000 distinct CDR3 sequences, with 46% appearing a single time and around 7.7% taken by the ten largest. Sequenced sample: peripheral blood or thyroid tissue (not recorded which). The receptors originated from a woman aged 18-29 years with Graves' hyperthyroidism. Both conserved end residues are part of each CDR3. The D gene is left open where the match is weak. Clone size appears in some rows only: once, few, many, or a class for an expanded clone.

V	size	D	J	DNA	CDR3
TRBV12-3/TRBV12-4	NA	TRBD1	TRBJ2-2	TGTGCCAGCAGGGACAGGGAGATGGTCGGGGAGCTGTTTTTT	CASRDREMVGELFF
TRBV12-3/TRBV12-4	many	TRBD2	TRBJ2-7	TGTGCCAGCAGTAAAAGGACTAGCGGGATAAGGGACGAGCAGTACTTC	CASSKRTSGIRDEQYF
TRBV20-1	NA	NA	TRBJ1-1	TGCAGTGCTACCCGGGGGGCCTTT	CSATRGAF
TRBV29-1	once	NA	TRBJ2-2	TGCAGCGGGTACACCGGGGAGCTGTTTTTT	CSGYTGELFF
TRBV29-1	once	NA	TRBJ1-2	TGCAGCGTTGAAGACAGGCGTTATGGCTACACCTTC	CSVEDRRYGYTF
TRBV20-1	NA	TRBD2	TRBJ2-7	TGCAGCACCGGGACTAGCGTGTACGAGCAGTACTTC	CSTGTSVYEQYF
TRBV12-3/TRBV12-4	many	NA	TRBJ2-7	TGTGCCAGCAGCTTAGACGGCGATGTGAGGGAGCAGTACTTC	CASSLDGDVREQYF
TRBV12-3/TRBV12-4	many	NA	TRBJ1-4	TGTGCCAGCAGAAAGTTTAATGAAAAACTGTTTTTT	CASRKFNEKLFF
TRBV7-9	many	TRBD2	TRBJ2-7	TGTGCCAGCAGCTTAGAAGGGGACTATGGGAAGCAGTACTTC	CASSLEGDYGKQYF
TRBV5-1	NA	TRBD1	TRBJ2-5	TGCGCCAGCAGCTTGAGGACAGGGCACGTTGGAGGAGAGACCCAGTACTTC	CASSLRTGHVGGETQYF
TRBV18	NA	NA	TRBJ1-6	TGTGCCAGCTCATTCGACGGAATAGGACACCAGAATTCACCCCTCCACTTT	CASSFDGIGHQNSPLHF
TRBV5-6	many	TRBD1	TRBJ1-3	TGTGCCAGCAGCTACGGACAGGGAATAGGTGGAAACACCATATATTTT	CASSYGQGIGGNTIYF
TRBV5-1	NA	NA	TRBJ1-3	TGCGCCAGCAGCCTAAACACCATATATTTT	CASSLNTIYF
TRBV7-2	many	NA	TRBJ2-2	TGTGCCAGCAGCTTGCGGGCCAAAGACACCGGGGAGCTGTTTTTT	CASSLRAKDTGELFF
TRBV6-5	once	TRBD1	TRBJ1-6	TGTGCCAGCAGTGAAGCGCGGCAGGGGGAATTCTCACCCCTCCACTTT	CASSEARQGEFSPLHF
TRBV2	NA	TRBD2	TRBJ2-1	TGTGCCAGCATTGTACTAGCGGAGAATGAGCAGTTCTTC	CASIVLAENEQFF
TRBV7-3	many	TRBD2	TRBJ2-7	TGTGCCAGCAGCCTCACTAGCGGCTCAACCTACGAGCAGTACTTC	CASSLTSGSTYEQYF
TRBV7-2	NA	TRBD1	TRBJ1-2	TGTGCCAGTATCCATCGGGGACAGCTCTATGGCTACACCTTC	CASIHRGQLYGYTF
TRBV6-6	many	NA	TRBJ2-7	TGTGCCAGCAGACCCCCTTCCTCCTACGAGCAGTACTTC	CASRPPSSYEQYF
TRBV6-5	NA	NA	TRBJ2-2	TGTGCCAGCAGTTACAACAGGGCGGACACCGGGGAGCTGTTTTTT	CASSYNRADTGELFF
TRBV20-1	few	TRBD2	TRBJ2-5	TGCAGTGCTGGAGATTCCCTAGCGGGAGGCACCCTCCGAGAAGAGACCCAGTACTTC	CSAGDSLAGGTLREETQYF
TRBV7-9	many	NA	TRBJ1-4	TGTGCCAGCAGCCCTCCTCTCGGGGGAAATGAAAAACTGTTTTTT	CASSPPLGGNEKLFF
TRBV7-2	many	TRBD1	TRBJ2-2	TGTGCCAGCAGCGCCGGACAGGGCGCCGGGGAGCTGTTTTTT	CASSAGQGAGELFF
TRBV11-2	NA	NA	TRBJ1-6	TGTGCCAGCAGCCTGGAAGCACAGACCGCCGTAGGATCACTCCTCCACTTT	CASSLEAQTAVGSLLHF
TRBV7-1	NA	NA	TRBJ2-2	TGTGCCAGCAGCATCAACGGGGCGACCGGGGAGCTGTTTTTT	CASSINGATGELFF
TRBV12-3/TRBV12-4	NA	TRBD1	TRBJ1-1	TGTGCCAGCACCACGAGGGACAGGGTAAACACCGGGGAGGGGGACGCTGAAGCTTTCTTT	CASTTRDRVNTGEGDAEAFF
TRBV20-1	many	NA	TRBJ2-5	TGCAGTGCATGGGACCTCGAGACCCAGTACTTC	CSAWDLETQYF
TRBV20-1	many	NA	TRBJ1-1	TGCAGTGCTGCGGGGCTCACTGAAGCTTTCTTT	CSAAGLTEAFF
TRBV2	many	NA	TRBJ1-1	TGTGCCAGGCAGCGGCGGCCGAACTCGCCGAACACTGAAGCTTTCTTT	CARQRRPNSPNTEAFF
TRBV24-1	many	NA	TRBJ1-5	TGTGCCACCAGTGATGAAGGAGAGGGGAGCAATCAGCCCCAGCATTTT	CATSDEGEGSNQPQHF
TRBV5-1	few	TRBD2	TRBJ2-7	TGCGCCAGCAGCTATAGGGGACTAGCTTCCTACGAGCAGTACTTC	CASSYRGLASYEQYF
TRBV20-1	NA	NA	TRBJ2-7	TGCAGTGTATGGGACCCCCCTAAACCCGAGCAGTACTTC	CSVWDPPKPEQYF
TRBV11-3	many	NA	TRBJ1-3	TGTGCCAGCAGCTTAGGTTTGGGTCTCGGAAACACCATATATTTT	CASSLGLGLGNTIYF
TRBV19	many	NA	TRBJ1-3	TGTGCCAGTAGTCCAATCGAGGACCTCTCTGGAAACACCATATATTTT	CASSPIEDLSGNTIYF
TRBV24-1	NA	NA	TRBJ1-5	TGTGCCACCAGTGCCATTGGAGGGGACCAAGAGACCCAGCATTTT	CATSAIGGDQETQHF
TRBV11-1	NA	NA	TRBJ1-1	TGTGTCAGCAGCTTACAGGGACCTTTCATAGAAGCTTTCTTT	CVSSLQGPFIEAFF
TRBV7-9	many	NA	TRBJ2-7	TGTGCCAGCAGCTTAGGACAGAGAGACGAGCAGTACTTC	CASSLGQRDEQYF
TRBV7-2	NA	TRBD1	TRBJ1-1	TGTGCCAGCACGAGACAGGGGGCTGCAAACACTGAAGCTTTCTTT	CASTRQGAANTEAFF
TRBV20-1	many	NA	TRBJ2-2	TGCAGTGCTTGGGAAGGCGGCGGGGAGCTGTTTTTT	CSAWEGGGELFF
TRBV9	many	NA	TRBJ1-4	TGTGCCAGCAGCGTAGGGGACGGCGGGGAAAAACTGTTTTTT	CASSVGDGGEKLFF
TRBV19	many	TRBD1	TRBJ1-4	TGTGCCAGTAGTTCTCACGAGGACAGGCTTAATGAAAAACTGTTTTTT	CASSSHEDRLNEKLFF
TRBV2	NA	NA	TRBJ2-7	TGTGCTACTAGCAGTGATATAACCGGGAATTCCTACGAGCAGTACTTC	CATSSDITGNSYEQYF
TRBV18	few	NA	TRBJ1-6	TGTGCCAGCTCACCACAGGTTGGGAATAATTCACCCCTCCACTTT	CASSPQVGNNSPLHF
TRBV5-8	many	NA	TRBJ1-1	TGTGCCAGCAGCTTTTGGTTGCAGTACACTGAAGCTTTCTTT	CASSFWLQYTEAFF
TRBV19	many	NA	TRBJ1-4	TGTGCCAGTAGTATGAGCCAGGGGAATGAAAAACTGTTTTTT	CASSMSQGNEKLFF
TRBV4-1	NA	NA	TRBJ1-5	TGCGCCAGCAGCCGAGATACGAACAGCCGGGGCAATCAGCCCCAGCATTTT	CASSRDTNSRGNQPQHF
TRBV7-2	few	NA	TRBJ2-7	TGTGCCAGCTCAGAAGGGACACTCTACGAGCAGTACTTC	CASSEGTLYEQYF
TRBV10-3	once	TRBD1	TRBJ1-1	TGTGCCATCAGTGACCTCAGGGGGCGAGGAGCTAAAACTTTCTTT	CAISDLRGRGAKTFF
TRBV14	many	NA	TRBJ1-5	TGTGCCAGCAGCCAAGATCGGCAGCCCCAGCATTTT	CASSQDRQPQHF
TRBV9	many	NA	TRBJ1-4	TGTGCCAGCAGCGCACCGGGGGCGAGAGGTGAAAAACTGTTTTTT	CASSAPGARGEKLFF
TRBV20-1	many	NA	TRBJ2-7	TGCAGTGCTAGAGACCTAGATCGGGCAATCGAGCAGTACTTC	CSARDLDRAIEQYF
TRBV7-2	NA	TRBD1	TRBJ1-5	TGTGCCAGCAGCTTAGCGGGACAGGGAGGGGAGACCCAGCATTTT	CASSLAGQGGETQHF
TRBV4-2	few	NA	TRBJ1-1	TGTGCCAGCAGCCCAGGTCTACAGGTGGGCACTGAAGCTTTCTTT	CASSPGLQVGTEAFF
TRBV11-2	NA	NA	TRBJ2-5	TGTGCCAGCAGCTCCAAGGGCAGGTCGGAGACCCAGTACTTC	CASSSKGRSETQYF
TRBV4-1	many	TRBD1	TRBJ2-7	TGCGCCAGCAGCCAGGGGGGACAGGGATCCTACGAGCAGTACTTC	CASSQGGQGSYEQYF